What follows are 2 T cell receptor beta chains derived from one specimen sequenced in a study of regulatory T cells in long-lasting Graves disease. Time point reported: persistent/refractory GD, antithyroid drugs over 5 years with positive TRAb. The TCR library was made from RNA extracted from PBMCs. iRepertoire HTBI primers and Arm-PCR of CDR3 regions built TCR beta libraries. TCRdb processed the multiplex PCR reads anew with MiXCR; each CDR3 protein has one entry. Among 700,000 or so distinct CDR3 sequences, 25% to 30% were seen once, and the ten largest hold 40% to 55%. Sequenced here: peripheral blood mononuclear cells (PBMCs), sampled when the disease was refractory, from a patient treated with antithyroid drugs. The receptors here all came from a female donor with Graves disease.

J is TRBJ2-7 and V is TRBV30; the D is unclear. The CDR3 loop spans 12 amino acids. Germline assignment: CDR1 GTSNPN and CDR2 SVGIG (reference sequence). V was trimmed by 7 bases and J by 0 bases, leaving 10 bases between them. CDR3 region: CAYGPNSYEQYF. The DNA for the CDR3 is TGTGCCTATGGGCCAAACTCCTACGAGCAGTACTTC.

This clonotype was picked up many times. The chain is built from TRBV28 and TRBJ1-4, with D possibly being TRBD1 (5 bases). V lost 1 base and J lost 6, with 6 bases in between. The CDR3 has 13 amino acids. From germline, CDR1 is MDHEN and CDR2 SYDVKM. The CDR3 DNA follows: TGTGCCAGCAGTTTATCGACAGATGAAAAACTGTTTTTT. Its protein is CASSLSTDEKLFF.